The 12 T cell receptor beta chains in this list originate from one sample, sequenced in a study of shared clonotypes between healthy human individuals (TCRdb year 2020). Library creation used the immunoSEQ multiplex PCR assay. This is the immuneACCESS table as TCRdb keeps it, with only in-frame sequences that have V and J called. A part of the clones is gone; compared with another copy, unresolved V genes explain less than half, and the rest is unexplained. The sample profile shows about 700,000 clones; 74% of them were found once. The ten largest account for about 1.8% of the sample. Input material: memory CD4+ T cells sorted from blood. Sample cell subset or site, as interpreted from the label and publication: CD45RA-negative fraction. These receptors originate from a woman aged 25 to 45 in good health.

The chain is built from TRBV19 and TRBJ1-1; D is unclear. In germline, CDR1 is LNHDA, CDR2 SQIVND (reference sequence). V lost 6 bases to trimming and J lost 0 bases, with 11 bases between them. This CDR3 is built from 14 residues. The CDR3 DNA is TGTGCCAGTAGAGCCGGGCCGATGAACACTGAAGCTTTCTTT. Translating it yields CASRAGPMNTEAFF.

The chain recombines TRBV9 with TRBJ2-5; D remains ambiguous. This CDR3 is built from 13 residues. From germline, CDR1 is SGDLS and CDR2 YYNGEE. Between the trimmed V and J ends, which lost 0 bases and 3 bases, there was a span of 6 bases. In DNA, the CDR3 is TGTGCCAGCAGCGTAGGTCGAGAAGAGACCCAGTACTTC. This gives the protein CASSVGREETQYF.

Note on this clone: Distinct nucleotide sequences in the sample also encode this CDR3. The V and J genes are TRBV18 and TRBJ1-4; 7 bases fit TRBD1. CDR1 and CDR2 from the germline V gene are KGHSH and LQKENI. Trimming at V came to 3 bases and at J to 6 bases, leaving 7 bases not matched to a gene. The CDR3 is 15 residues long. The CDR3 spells CASSPRQGVYEKLFF. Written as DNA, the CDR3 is TGTGCCAGCTCACCGAGACAGGGCGTTTATGAAAAACTGTTTTTT.

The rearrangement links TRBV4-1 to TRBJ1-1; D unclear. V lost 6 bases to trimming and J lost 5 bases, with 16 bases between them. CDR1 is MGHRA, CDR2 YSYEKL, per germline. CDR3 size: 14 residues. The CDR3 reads CASRGPLRGTEAFF. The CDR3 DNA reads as TGCGCCAGCAGAGGCCCCCTACGGGGAACTGAAGCTTTCTTT.

The CDR3 sequence is CASSIHSGTSSYEQYF. The CDR3 DNA follows: TGTGCCAGCAGTATTCACTCCGGGACTAGCTCCTACGAGCAGTACTTC. The V gene is TRBV28, the J gene TRBJ2-7; 8 bases fit TRBD2. V lost 5 bases to trimming and J lost 0 bases; unmatched junction nucleotides: 9. Germline CDR1 reads MDHEN; CDR2 reads SYDVKM. CDR3 length equals 16 residues.

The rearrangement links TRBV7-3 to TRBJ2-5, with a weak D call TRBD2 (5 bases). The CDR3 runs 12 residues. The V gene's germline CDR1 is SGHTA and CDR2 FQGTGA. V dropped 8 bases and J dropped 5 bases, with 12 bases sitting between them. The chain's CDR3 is CASPPRRETQYF. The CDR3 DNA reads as TGTGCCAGCCCCCCGCGGAGGGAGACCCAGTACTTC.

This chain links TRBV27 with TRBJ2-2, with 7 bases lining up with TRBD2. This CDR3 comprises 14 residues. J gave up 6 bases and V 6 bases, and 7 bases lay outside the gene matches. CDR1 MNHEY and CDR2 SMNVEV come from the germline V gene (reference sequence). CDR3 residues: CASRRLAAAGELFF. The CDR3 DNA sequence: TGTGCCAGCAGGCGACTAGCTGCGGCCGGGGAGCTGTTTTTT.

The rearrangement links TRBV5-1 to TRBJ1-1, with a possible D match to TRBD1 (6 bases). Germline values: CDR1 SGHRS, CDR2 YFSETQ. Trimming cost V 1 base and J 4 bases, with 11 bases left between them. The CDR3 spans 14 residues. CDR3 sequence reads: CASSLTDRLTEAFF. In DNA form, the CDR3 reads TGCGCCAGCAGCTTGACGGACAGACTCACTGAAGCTTTCTTT. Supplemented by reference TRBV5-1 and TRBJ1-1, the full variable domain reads KAGVTQTPRYLIKTRGQQVTLSCSPISGHRSVSWYQQTPGQGLQFLFEYFSETQRNKGNFPGRFSGRQFSNSRSEMNVSTLELGDSALYLCASSLTDRLTEAFFGQGTRLTVV.

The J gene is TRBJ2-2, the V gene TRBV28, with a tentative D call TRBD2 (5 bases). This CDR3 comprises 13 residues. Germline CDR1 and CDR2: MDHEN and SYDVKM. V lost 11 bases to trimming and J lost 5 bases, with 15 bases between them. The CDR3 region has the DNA TGTGCCGCCGGGCCACCGGGAACCGGGGAGCTGTTTTTT. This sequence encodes CAAGPPGTGELFF.

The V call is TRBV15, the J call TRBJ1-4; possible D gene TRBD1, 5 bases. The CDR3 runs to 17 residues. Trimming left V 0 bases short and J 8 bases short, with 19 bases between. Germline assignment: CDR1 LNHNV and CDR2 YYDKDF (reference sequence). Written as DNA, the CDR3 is TGTGCCACCAGCAGAGATGTGTTAGCCCCAGGGAGGGAAAAACTGTTTTTT. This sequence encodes CATSRDVLAPGREKLFF.

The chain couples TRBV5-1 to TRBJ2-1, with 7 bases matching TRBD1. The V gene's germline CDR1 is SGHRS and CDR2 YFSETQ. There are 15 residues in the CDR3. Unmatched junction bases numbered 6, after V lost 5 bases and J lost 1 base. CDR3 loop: CASSRDSVSYNEQFF. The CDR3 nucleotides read TGCGCCAGCAGTAGGGACAGTGTGTCCTACAATGAGCAGTTCTTC. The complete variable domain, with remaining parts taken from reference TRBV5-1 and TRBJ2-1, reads KAGVTQTPRYLIKTRGQQVTLSCSPISGHRSVSWYQQTPGQGLQFLFEYFSETQRNKGNFPGRFSGRQFSNSRSEMNVSTLELGDSALYLCASSRDSVSYNEQFFGPGTRLTVL.

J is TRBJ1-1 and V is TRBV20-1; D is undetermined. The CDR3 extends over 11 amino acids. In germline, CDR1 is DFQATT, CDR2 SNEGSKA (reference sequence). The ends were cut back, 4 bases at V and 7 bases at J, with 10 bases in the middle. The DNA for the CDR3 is TGCAGTGCTAAGGAGTGGGATGAAGCTTTCTTT. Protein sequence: CSAKEWDEAFF.